The rows below give T cell receptor beta chains drawn from one sample of a study of blood T cell repertoires in COVID-19. Assay used: immunoSEQ multiplex PCR; TCRdb lists only in-frame clones, some missing. The sample contains about 320,000 clones, roughly nine tenths of which appear only once. The sequenced sample consisted of PBMCs or T cells enriched from blood (not recorded which). The source of these receptors is a man aged 60 to 75 who had recovered from COVID-19. The CDR3 runs from the conserved cysteine through the conserved F or W. D genes are given only for firm matches. Size values are once, few and many counts, or a class for expanded clones, and some rows have none.

TRBV19,-,17,TRBJ2-1,TRBD1,TGTGCCAGTAGTCTACGCCCAACAGGGGGCCTAACTCGTGAGCAGTTCTTC,CASSLRPTGGLTREQFF
TRBV29-1,-,13,TRBJ2-7,TRBD2,TGCAGCGTAGCGGGAGCGCTCTCCTACGAGCAGTACTTC,CSVAGALSYEQYF
TRBV6-2/TRBV6-3,-,14,TRBJ1-1,TRBD1,TGTGCCAGCAGCCGGGGACAGATGAACACTGAAGCTTTCTTT,CASSRGQMNTEAFF
TRBV6-2/TRBV6-3,-,17,TRBJ2-7,-,TGTGCCAGCAGTTACCCCCCCGGGGGGCAAGTTTCCTACGAGCAGTACTTC,CASSYPPGGQVSYEQYF
TRBV19,-,16,TRBJ1-5,TRBD1,TGTGCCAGTAGTATAGAAGGGACAGGGTCATCCGGGCCCCAGCATTTT,CASSIEGTGSSGPQHF
TRBV6-2/TRBV6-3,-,15,TRBJ1-2,TRBD1,TGTGCCAGCAGTTACCAGGACAGGGGGATGAGTGGCTACACCTTC,CASSYQDRGMSGYTF
TRBV7-2,once,15,TRBJ1-1,TRBD1,TGTGCCAGCAGTACTACACAGGGGGTCGTGACTGACTCTTTCTTT,CASSTTQGVVTDSFF
TRBV2,-,15,TRBJ1-5,TRBD1,TGTGCCAGCAGTCTAGGACAGGGGGGTTGGCAGCCCCAGCATTTT,CASSLGQGGWQPQHF
TRBV28,-,15,TRBJ1-3,-,TGTGCCAGCAGTATACAGGGTCGTGCAGGGAACACCATATATTTT,CASSIQGRAGNTIYF
TRBV5-4,-,17,TRBJ1-2,-,TGTGCCAGCAGCTTGGACTCCGGGGGACGGGGGTCCTATGGCTACACCTTC,CASSLDSGGRGSYGYTF
TRBV7-9,-,16,TRBJ2-1,TRBD2,TGTGCCAGCAGCTCGGTTGGAGCGGGAACTTACAATGAGCAGTTCTTC,CASSSVGAGTYNEQFF
TRBV2,-,15,TRBJ1-1,TRBD1,TGTGCCAGCACCCTACAGGGGACCTCGAACACTGAAGCTTTCTTT,CASTLQGTSNTEAFF
TRBV10-3,-,17,TRBJ2-7,TRBD1,TGTGCCATCAGTGAGTCGGAGGGACAGGGGCTTGGGTTCGAGCAGTACTTC,CAISESEGQGLGFEQYF
TRBV7-2,once,14,TRBJ1-2,-,TGTGCCAGCAGCTTAGTAGGAGTTCACGGTGGCTACACCTTC,CASSLVGVHGGYTF
TRBV30,-,13,TRBJ2-7,-,TGTGCCTGGAGCGGGACACCTGGGGGCGAGCAGTACTTC,CAWSGTPGGEQYF
TRBV9,-,15,TRBJ1-5,-,TGTGCCAGCAGCCGAGGGCTCAGTAGCAATCAGCCCCAGCATTTT,CASSRGLSSNQPQHF
TRBV23-1,-,15,TRBJ1-5,-,TGCGCCAGCAGTCAATCCCTTCGGGGCAATCAGCCCCAGCATTTT,CASSQSLRGNQPQHF
TRBV30,-,14,TRBJ2-1,-,TGTGCCGGCCTACTCTGGGGGGGCCTCAATGAGCAGTTCTTC,CAGLLWGGLNEQFF
TRBV3-1/TRBV3-2,-,13,TRBJ1-2,-,TGTGCCAGCAGCGGGGGGAGTAACTATGGCTACACCTTC,CASSGGSNYGYTF
TRBV3-1/TRBV3-2,-,16,TRBJ2-1,TRBD2,TGTGCCAGCAGCCAGGCTGGTAGCGGGAGCTACAATGAGCAGTTCTTC,CASSQAGSGSYNEQFF
TRBV2,-,16,TRBJ2-7,-,TGTGCCAGCAGGGAGTCTATGACAGGAGTCTACGAGCGGCAGTACTTC,CASRESMTGVYERQYF
TRBV27,-,15,TRBJ1-1,TRBD1,TGTGCCAGCAGGTGGACAGGGGATGGTTTCACTGAAGCTTTCTTT,CASRWTGDGFTEAFF
TRBV2,few,14,TRBJ1-6,TRBD1,TGTGCCAGCAGGCCCACGGGACAGACTTCACCCCTCCACTTT,CASRPTGQTSPLHF
TRBV30,-,14,TRBJ1-1,-,TGTGCCTGGAGTGTAACAGGGACGAACACTGAAGCTTTCTTT,CAWSVTGTNTEAFF
TRBV15,-,17,TRBJ1-1,TRBD1,TGTGCCACCAGCAGAGGACGACAGGGTCCGGTGAACACTGAAGCTTTCTTT,CATSRGRQGPVNTEAFF
TRBV28,-,12,TRBJ1-2,-,TGTGCCAGCAGTAACTTAAACTATGGCTACACCTTC,CASSNLNYGYTF
TRBV7-7,-,17,TRBJ2-7,-,TGTGCTAGCAGGCTAAGGTCCCCGCAGGGTGGCTCCTACGAGCAGTACTTC,CASRLRSPQGGSYEQYF
TRBV5-4,-,18,TRBJ2-6,TRBD2,TGTGCCAGCAGCCTCCCCCCAGCGGGAGGGTCTGGGGCCAACGTCCTGACTTTC,CASSLPPAGGSGANVLTF